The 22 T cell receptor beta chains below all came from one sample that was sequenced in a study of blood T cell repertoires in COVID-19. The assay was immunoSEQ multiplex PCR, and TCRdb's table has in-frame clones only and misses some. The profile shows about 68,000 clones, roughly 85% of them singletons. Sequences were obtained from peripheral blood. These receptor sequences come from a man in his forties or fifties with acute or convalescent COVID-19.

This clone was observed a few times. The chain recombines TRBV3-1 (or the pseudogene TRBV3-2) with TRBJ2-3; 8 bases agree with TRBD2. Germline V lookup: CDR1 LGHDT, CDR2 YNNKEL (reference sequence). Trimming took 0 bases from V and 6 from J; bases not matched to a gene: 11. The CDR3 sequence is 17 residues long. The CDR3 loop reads CASSQEGGAGGTDTQYF. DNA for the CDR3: TGTGCCAGCAGCCAAGAAGGTGGGGCGGGGGGTACGGATACGCAGTATTTT.

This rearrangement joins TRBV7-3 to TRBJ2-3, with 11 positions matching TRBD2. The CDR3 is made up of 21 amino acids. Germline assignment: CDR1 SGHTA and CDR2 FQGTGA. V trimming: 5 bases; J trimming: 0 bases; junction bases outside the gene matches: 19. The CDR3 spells CASSLLLTSGDHPKSTDTQYF. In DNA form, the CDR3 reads TGTGCCAGCAGCCTGCTACTGACTAGCGGGGACCATCCTAAAAGCACAGATACGCAGTATTTT.

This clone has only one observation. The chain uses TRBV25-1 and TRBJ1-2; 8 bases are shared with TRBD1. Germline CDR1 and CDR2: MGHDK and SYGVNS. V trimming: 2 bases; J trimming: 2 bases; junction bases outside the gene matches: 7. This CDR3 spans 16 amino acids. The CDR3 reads CASSETTGTGNYGYTF. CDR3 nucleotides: TGTGCCAGCAGTGAAACAACCGGGACAGGCAACTATGGCTACACCTTC.

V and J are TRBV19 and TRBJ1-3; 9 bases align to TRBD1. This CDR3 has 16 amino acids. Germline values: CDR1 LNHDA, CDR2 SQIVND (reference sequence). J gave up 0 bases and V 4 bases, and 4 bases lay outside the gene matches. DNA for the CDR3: TGTGCCAGTAGTACCCCGGGACAGGGCTCTGGAAACACCATATATTTT. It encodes CASSTPGQGSGNTIYF.

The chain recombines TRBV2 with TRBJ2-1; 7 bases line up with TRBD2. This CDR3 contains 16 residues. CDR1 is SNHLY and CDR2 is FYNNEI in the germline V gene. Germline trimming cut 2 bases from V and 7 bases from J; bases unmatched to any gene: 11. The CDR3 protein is CASSERSGVLGNEQFF. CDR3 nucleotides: TGTGCCAGCAGTGAAAGAAGCGGGGTCCTAGGTAATGAGCAGTTCTTC. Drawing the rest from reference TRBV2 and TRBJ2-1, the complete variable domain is EPEVTQTPSHQVTQMGQEVILRCVPISNHLYFYWYRQILGQKVEFLVSFYNNEISEKSEIFDDQFSVERPDGSNFTLKIRSTKLEDSAMYFCASSERSGVLGNEQFFGPGTRLTVL.

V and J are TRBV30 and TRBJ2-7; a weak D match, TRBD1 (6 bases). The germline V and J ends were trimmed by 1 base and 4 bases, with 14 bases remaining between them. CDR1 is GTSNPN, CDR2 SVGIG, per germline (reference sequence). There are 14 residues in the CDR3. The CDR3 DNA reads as TGTGCCTGGAGTGAGCAGGACAGCCTTTACGAGCAGTACTTC. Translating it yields CAWSEQDSLYEQYF.

The CDR3 reads CASSSTAGGLETQYF. CDR3 sequence (DNA): TGTGCCAGCAGCTCTACGGCAGGGGGCCTAGAGACCCAGTACTTC. The V gene is TRBV11-2, the J gene TRBJ2-5; 8 bases fit TRBD1. CDR3 length equals 15 residues. V lost 4 bases and J lost 4; bases outside the gene matches: 8. Germline V gene sequence: CDR1 SGHAT, CDR2 FQNNGV.

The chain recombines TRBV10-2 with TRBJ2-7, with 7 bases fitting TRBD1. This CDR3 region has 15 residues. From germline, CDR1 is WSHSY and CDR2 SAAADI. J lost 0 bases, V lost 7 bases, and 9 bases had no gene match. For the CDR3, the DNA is TGCGCCAGCAACCCGGGACAGTCGTACTCCTACGAGCAGTACTTC. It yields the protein CASNPGQSYSYEQYF.

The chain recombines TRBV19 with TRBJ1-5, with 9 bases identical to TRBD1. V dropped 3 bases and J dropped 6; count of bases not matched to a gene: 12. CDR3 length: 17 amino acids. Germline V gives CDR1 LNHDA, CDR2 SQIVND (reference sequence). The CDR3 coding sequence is TGTGCCAGTAGTATTATCACCGGGACAGGGAGGATTCAGCCCCAGCATTTT. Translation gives CASSIITGTGRIQPQHF.

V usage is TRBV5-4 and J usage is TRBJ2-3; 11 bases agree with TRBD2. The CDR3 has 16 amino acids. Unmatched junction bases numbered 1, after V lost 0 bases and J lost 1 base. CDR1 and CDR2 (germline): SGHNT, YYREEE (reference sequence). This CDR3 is CASSLVSGGGTDTQYF. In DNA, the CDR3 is TGTGCCAGCAGCTTGGTTAGCGGGGGGGGCACAGATACGCAGTATTTT.

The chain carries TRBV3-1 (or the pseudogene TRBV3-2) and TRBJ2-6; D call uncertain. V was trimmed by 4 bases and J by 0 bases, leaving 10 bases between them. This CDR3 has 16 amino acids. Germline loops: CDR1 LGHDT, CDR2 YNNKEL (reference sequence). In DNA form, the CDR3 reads TGTGCCAGCAGCCGCGAAGTCCCCTCTGGGGCCAACGTCCTGACTTTC. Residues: CASSREVPSGANVLTF.

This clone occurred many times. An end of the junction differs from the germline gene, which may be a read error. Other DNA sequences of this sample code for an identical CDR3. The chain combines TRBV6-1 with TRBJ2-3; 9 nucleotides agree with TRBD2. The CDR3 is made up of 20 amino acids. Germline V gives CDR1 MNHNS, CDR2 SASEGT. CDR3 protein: CARSGLQGLAGGRGTDTQYF. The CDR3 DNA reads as TGTGCCCGCAGTGGGCTCCAGGGACTCGCGGGGGGGCGGGGCACAGATACGCAGTATTTT.

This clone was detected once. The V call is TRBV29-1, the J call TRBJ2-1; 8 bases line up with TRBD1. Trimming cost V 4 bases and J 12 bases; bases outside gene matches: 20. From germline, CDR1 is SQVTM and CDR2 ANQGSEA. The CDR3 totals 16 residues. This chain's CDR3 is CSVVPSAGQAYLVQFF. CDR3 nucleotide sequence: TGCAGCGTTGTGCCTTCGGCGGGACAGGCGTATTTAGTGCAGTTCTTC.

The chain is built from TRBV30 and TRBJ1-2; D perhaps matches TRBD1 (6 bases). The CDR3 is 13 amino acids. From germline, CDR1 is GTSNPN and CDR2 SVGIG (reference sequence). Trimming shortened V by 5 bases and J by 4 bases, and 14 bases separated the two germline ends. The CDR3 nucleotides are TGTGCCTGGGCGGACAGCTTCTTCTATGGCTACACCTTC. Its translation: CAWADSFFYGYTF.

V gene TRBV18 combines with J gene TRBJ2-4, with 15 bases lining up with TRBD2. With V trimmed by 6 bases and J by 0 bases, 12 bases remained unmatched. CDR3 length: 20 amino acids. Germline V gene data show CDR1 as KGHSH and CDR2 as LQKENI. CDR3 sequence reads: CASSHRGTSGGTIAKNIQYF. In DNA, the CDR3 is TGTGCCAGCTCCCACCGTGGGACTAGCGGGGGGACGATAGCCAAAAACATTCAGTACTTC. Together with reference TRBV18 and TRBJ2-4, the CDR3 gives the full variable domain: NAGVMQNPRHLVRRRGQEARLRCSPMKGHSHVYWYRQLPEEGLKFMVYLQKENIIDESGMPKERFSAEFPKEGPSILRIQQVVRGDSAAYFCASSHRGTSGGTIAKNIQYFGAGTRLSVL.

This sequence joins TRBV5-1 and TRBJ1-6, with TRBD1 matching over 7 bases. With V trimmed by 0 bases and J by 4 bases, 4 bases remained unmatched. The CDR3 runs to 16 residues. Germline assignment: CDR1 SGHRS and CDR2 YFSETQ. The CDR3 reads CASSLAQGHYNSPLHF. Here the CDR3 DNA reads TGCGCCAGCAGCTTGGCACAGGGGCATTATAATTCACCCCTCCACTTT.

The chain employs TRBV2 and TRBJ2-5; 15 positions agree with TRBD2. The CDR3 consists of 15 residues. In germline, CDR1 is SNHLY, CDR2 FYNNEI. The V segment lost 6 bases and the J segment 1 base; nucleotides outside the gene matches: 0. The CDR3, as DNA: TGTGCCAGCAGGGGACTAGCGGGGGGCCAAGAGACCCAGTACTTC. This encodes CASRGLAGGQETQYF.

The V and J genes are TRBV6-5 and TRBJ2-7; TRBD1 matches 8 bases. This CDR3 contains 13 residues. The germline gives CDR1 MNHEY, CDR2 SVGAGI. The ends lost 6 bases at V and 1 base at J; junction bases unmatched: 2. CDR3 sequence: CASRRQGSYEQYV. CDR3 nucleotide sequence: TGTGCCAGCAGGAGACAGGGGTCCTACGAGCAGTACGTC.

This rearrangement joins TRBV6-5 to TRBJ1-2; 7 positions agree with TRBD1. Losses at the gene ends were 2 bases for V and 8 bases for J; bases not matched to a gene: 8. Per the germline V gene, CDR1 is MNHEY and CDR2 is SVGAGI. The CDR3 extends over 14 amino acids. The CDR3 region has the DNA TGTGCCAGCAGTTACGCAAGGGGGCGAGAAGGCTACACCTTC. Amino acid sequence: CASSYARGREGYTF.

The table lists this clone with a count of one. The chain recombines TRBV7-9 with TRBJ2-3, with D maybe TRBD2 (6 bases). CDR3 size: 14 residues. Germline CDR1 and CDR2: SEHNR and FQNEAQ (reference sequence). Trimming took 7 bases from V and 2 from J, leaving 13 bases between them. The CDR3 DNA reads TGTGCCAGCACCCCCCCGGGGGACACAGATACGCAGTATTTT. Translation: CASTPPGDTDTQYF.

CDR3 DNA: TGTGCCAGCAGTCAGGACAGGGAGGGAGATACGCAGTATTTT. Its protein is CASSQDREGDTQYF. The chain is built from TRBV6-5 and TRBJ2-3, with D perhaps matching TRBD1 (8 bases). Looked up from germline, CDR1 is MNHEY and CDR2 is SVGAGI. V shed 5 bases and J shed 5 bases, with 14 bases lying between them. This CDR3 region has 14 residues.

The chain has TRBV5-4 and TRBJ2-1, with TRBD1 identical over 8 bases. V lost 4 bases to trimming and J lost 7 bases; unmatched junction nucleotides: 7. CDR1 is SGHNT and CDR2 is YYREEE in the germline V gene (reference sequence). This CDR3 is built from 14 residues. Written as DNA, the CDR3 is TGTGCCAGCAGCCCCGGGACAGGCTCTAATGAGCAGTTCTTC. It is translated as CASSPGTGSNEQFF.